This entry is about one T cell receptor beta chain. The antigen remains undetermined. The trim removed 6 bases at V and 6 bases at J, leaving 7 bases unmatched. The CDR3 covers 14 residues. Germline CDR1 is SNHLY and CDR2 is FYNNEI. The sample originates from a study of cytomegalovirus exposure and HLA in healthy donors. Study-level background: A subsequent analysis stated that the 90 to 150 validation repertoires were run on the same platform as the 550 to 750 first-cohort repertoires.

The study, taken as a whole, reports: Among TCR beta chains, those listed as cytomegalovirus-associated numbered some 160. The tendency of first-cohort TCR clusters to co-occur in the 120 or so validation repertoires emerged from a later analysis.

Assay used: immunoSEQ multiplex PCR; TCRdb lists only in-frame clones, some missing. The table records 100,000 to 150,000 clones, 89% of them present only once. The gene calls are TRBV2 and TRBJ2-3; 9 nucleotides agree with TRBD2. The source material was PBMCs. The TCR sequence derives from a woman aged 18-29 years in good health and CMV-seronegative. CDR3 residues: CASRASGARDTQYF. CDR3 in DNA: TGTGCCAGCAGGGCTAGCGGGGCCCGGGATACGCAGTATTTT.